This TCR beta chain stems from a study of cytomegalovirus exposure and HLA in healthy donors. Primers: 60 Vbeta forward and 13 Jbeta reverse. Using immunoSEQ multiplex PCR, the repertoire was profiled, and TCRdb retains in-frame clones only, with some absent. This sample has 100,000 to 150,000 clones, with more than 9% found just once. This clone was detected a few times. As yet, its antigen is unknown. Study-wide points: 164 TCR beta chains were listed as cytomegalovirus-associated. Reports state that TCR beta sequences accurately predicted most subjects' HLA-A and HLA-B alleles.

V shed 1 base and J shed 5 bases, with 6 bases lying between them. Germline loops: CDR1 SGHAT, CDR2 FQDESV (reference sequence). There are 13 residues in the CDR3. Sequencing was done on a sample of PBMCs. This sequence originates from a woman between 18 and 29 years old in good health and CMV-seropositive. This rearrangement joins TRBV11-1 to TRBJ1-5; no clear D gene. The CDR3 sequence: CASSLGPDQPQHF. The CDR3, as DNA: TGTGCCAGCAGCTTAGGGCCCGATCAGCCCCAGCATTTT.